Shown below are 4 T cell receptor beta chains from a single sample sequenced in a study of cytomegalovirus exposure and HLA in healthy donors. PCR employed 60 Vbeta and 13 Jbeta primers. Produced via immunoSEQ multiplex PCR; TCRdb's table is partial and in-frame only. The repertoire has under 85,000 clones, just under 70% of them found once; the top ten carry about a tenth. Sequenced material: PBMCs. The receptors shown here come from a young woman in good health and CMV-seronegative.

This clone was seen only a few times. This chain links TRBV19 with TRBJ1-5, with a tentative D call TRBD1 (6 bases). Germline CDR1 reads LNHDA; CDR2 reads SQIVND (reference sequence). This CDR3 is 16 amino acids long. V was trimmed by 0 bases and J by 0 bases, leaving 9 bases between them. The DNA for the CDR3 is TGTGCCAGTAGTATAGAAACAGGGCATAGCAATCAGCCCCAGCATTTT. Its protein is CASSIETGHSNQPQHF.

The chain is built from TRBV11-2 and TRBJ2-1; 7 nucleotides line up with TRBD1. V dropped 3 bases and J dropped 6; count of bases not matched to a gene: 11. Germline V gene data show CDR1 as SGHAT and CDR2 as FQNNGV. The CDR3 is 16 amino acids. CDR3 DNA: TGTGCCAGCAGCTTCCCCCGACAGGGTTTAGGCAATGAGCAGTTCTTC. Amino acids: CASSFPRQGLGNEQFF.

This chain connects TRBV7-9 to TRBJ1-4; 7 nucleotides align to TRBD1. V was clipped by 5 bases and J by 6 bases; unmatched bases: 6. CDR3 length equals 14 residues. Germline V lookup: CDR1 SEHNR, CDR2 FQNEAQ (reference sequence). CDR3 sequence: CASSRDREDEKLFF. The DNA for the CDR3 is TGTGCCAGCAGCAGAGACAGGGAGGATGAAAAACTGTTTTTT. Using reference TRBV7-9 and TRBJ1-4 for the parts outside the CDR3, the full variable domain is DTGVSQNPRHKITKRGQNVTFRCDPISEHNRLYWYRQTLGQGPEFLTYFQNEAQLEKSRLLSDRFSAERPKGSFSTLEIQRTEQGDSAMYLCASSRDREDEKLFFGSGTQLSVL.

The DNA for the CDR3 is TGTGCCAGCAGCCAAGAAATACAGGGGGTCGAGTACGAGCAGTACTTC. Translating it yields CASSQEIQGVEYEQYF. The chain uses TRBV4-2 and TRBJ2-7; 8 bases are shared with TRBD1. This CDR3 comprises 16 residues. The germline V gene has CDR1 LGHNA and CDR2 YNFKEQ. The V segment lost 0 bases and the J segment 4 bases; nucleotides outside the gene matches: 8.